This T cell receptor beta chain appears in the sequencing data of a study of early T cells in non-severe SARS-CoV-2 infection. The overall study: Whole-blood bulk RNA, unsorted, was sequenced, and chains were unpaired.

CDR1 and CDR2 (germline): MNHNS, SASEGT. The CDR3 has 13 amino acids. Trimming left V 6 bases short and J 6 bases short, with 11 bases between. Whole-study findings and limits: VDJdb matching skewed toward anti-spike CD8 responses, missing private and CD4 specificities.

This clonotype was seen ten or more times. Its antigen is not identified. Individual cDNA molecules received unique molecular identifiers during library preparation. TCRdb re-derived calls from the 5' RACE reads in MiXCR, one entry per CDR3 protein. The table includes approximately 39,000 distinct CDR3 sequences, 4.6% detected once. Sequencing was performed on whole blood. The rearrangement joins TRBV6-1 to TRBJ1-4; D is ambiguous. The receptor was isolated from an adult who was a healthcare worker with PCR-confirmed SARS-CoV-2 infection or an uninfected control (not recorded which). The CDR3, as DNA: TGTGCCAGCAGAGAGGCTCTTTATGAAAAACTGTTTTTT. Translated: CASREALYEKLFF.